Following are 9 T cell receptor beta chains from one sample sequenced in a study of T-cell memory formation after mild COVID-19. TCRdb fed the 5' RACE reads into MiXCR, producing one record per CDR3 protein. This table holds hundreds of thousands of distinct CDR3 sequences, 14% found once. The sample was PBMCs or a T cell subset sorted from them (not recorded which). All receptors derive from a man younger than 35 who had mild COVID-19 (a few samples of this study predate the infection). Cell type and time point are not known.

This clonotype was counted a few times. The V call is TRBV20-1, the J call TRBJ2-1; TRBD2 is a possible D gene (5 bases). This CDR3 region has 15 residues. The germline V and J ends were trimmed by 4 bases and 3 bases, with 16 bases remaining between them. Germline CDR1 is DFQATT and CDR2 is SNEGSKA (reference sequence). The CDR3 nucleotides read TGCAGTGCTACCCCACCCCTCGGGGTCTACAATGAGCAGTTCTTC. Translation: CSATPPLGVYNEQFF.

J is TRBJ2-7 and V is TRBV18; 7 bases map to TRBD2. Looked up from germline, CDR1 is KGHSH and CDR2 is LQKENI. The CDR3 sequence is 16 residues long. Losses at the gene ends were 5 bases for V and 4 bases for J; bases not matched to a gene: 14. The CDR3 bases are TGTGCCAGCTCAACACGACTAGCCGAGCTTGGTTACGAGCAGTACTTC. It yields the protein CASSTRLAELGYEQYF.

This clonotype showed up just a few times. The gene calls are TRBV28 and TRBJ2-3, with D unclear. CDR3 length equals 16 residues. Per the germline V gene, CDR1 is MDHEN and CDR2 is SYDVKM. V dropped 7 bases and J dropped 2 bases, with 19 bases sitting between them. This CDR3 is CASTLGPSWATDTQYF. The CDR3 coding sequence is TGTGCCAGCACCTTAGGCCCAAGTTGGGCCACAGATACGCAGTATTTT.

This clonotype was counted only a few times. The chain joins TRBV6-2 or TRBV6-3 to TRBJ2-7; TRBD1 aligns across 7 bases. The CDR3 sequence is 19 residues long. Trimming cost V 0 bases and J 3 bases; bases outside gene matches: 17. Per germline, CDR1 MNHEY and CDR2 SVGEGT. The CDR3 nucleotides are TGTGCCAGCAGTTACTCGAAGTCGTCTTGGGACAGACCCTTCTACGAGCAGTACGTC. Translating it yields CASSYSKSSWDRPFYEQYV.

This clonotype showed up many times. J is TRBJ2-1 and V is TRBV20-1; 8 bases match TRBD2. The CDR3 has 14 amino acids. The junction had 7 bases not matched to a gene; V was cut back by 7 bases and J by 2 bases. Per the germline V gene, CDR1 is DFQATT and CDR2 is SNEGSKA (reference sequence). CDR3 DNA sequence: TGCAGTGTCCTCTACGGGGGGGCCTACAATGAGCAGTTCTTC. Amino acids: CSVLYGGAYNEQFF.

This clonotype was detected only a few times. The gene calls are TRBV12-3 or TRBV12-4 and TRBJ1-1, with D perhaps matching TRBD1 (6 bases). The V end was cut by 6 bases, the J end by 0 bases, with 11 bases between. This CDR3 spans 14 amino acids. The DNA for the CDR3 is TGTGCCAGCAGGACGGACAGTATGAACACTGAAGCTTTCTTT. It translates to CASRTDSMNTEAFF.

This clonotype was seen ten or more times. This chain connects TRBV30 to TRBJ2-1; D might be TRBD1 or TRBD2, each matching 5 bases. Trimming removed 5 bases from V and 7 bases from J, with 15 bases in between. CDR1 and CDR2 from the germline V gene are GTSNPN and SVGIG (reference sequence). The CDR3 is 13 amino acids. The CDR3 nucleotides are TGTGCCTGGGCCACACAGGCGGGTAATGAGCAGTTCTTC. Translation gives CAWATQAGNEQFF. Combining the CDR3 with reference TRBV30 and TRBJ2-1 gives the whole variable domain SQTIHQWPATLVQPVGSPLSLECTVEGTSNPNLYWYRQAAGRGLQLLFYSVGIGQISSEVPQNLSASRPQDRQFILSSKKLLLSDSGFYLCAWATQAGNEQFFGPGTRLTVL.

This clonotype appeared a few times. CDR3 nucleotides: TGCAGCGTAACTAGCGGGGCCACCAATGAGCAGTTCTTC. Protein product: CSVTSGATNEQFF. The rearrangement uses TRBV29-1 and TRBJ2-1, with TRBD2 matching over 10 bases. The CDR3 has 13 residues. Germline CDR1 and CDR2: SQVTM and ANQGSEA. After removal of 6 bases from V and 6 bases from J, the junction contained 5 bases not matched to a gene.

The chain employs TRBV27 and TRBJ2-7; tentatively, D is TRBD1 (7 bases). Germline CDR1 reads MNHEY; CDR2 reads SMNVEV (reference sequence). The CDR3 is made up of 16 amino acids. V was cut by 5 bases and J by 2 bases, with 19 bases left in between. The CDR3 DNA reads as TGTGCCAGCAGTCCCTCCACAGGGGACTGGGCCTACGAGCAGTACTTC. This encodes CASSPSTGDWAYEQYF.